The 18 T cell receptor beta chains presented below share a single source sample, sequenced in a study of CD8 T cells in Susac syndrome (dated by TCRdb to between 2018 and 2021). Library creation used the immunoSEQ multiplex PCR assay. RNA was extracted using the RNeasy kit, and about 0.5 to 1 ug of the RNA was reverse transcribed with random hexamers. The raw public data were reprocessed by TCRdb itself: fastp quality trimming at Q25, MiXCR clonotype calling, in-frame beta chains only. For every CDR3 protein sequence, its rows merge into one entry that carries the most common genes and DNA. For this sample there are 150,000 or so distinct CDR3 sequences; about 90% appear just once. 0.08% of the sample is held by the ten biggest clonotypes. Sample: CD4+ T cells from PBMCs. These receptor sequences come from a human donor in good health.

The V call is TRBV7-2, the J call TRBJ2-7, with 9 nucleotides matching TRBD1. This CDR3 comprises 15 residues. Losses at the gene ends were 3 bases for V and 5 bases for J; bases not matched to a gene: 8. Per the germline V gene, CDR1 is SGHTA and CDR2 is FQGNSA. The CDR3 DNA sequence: TGTGCCAGCAGCTTTGCCGGGACAGGGTACGACGAGCAGTACTTC. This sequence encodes CASSFAGTGYDEQYF.

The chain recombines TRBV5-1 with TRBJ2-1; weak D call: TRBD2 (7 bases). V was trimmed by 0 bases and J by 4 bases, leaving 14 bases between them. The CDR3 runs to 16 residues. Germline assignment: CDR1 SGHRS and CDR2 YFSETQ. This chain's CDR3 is CASSLARGAAYNEQFF. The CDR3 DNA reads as TGCGCCAGCAGCTTGGCCCGGGGGGCAGCTTACAATGAGCAGTTCTTC.

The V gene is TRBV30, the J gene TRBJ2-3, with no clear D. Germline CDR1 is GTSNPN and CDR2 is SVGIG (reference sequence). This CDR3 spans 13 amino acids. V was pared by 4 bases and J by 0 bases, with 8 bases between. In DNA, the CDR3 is TGTGCCTGGAATCCGGGTAGCACAGATACGCAGTATTTT. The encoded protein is CAWNPGSTDTQYF.

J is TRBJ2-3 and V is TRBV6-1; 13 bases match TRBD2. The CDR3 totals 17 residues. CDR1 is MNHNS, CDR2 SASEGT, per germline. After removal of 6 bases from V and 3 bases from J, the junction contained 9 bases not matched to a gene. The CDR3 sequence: CASSQLAGGRGTDTQYF. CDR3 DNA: TGTGCCAGCAGCCAACTAGCGGGGGGGCGCGGAACAGATACGCAGTATTTT.

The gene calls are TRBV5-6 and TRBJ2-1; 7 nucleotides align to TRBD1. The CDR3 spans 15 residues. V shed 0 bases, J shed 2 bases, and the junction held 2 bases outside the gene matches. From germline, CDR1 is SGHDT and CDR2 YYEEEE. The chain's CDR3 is CASSLEGQPYNEQFF. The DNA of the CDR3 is TGTGCCAGCAGCTTGGAGGGACAGCCCTACAATGAGCAGTTCTTC.

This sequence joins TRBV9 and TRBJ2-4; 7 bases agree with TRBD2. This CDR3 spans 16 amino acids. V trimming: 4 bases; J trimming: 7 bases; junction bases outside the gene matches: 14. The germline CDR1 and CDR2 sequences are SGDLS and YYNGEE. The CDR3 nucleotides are TGTGCCAGCAGCCCACGGGAGGCGGGGTATGGGAACATTCAGTACTTC. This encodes CASSPREAGYGNIQYF.

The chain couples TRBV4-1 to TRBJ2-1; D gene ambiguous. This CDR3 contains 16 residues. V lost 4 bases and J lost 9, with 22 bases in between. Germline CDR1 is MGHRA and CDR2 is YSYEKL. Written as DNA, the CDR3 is TGCGCCAGCAGCCTCACACTCTATCCCGGATTAGTTGAGCAGTTCTTC. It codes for CASSLTLYPGLVEQFF.

CDR3 protein: CSVGGYGSGELFF. In DNA form, the CDR3 reads TGCAGCGTAGGGGGCTACGGGAGCGGGGAGCTGTTTTTT. The rearrangement uses TRBV29-1 and TRBJ2-2; possible D gene TRBD1, 7 bases. The CDR3 consists of 13 residues. The V end lost 6 bases, the J end lost 7 bases, and 15 bases lay between the germline ends. CDR1 is SQVTM, CDR2 ANQGSEA, per germline.

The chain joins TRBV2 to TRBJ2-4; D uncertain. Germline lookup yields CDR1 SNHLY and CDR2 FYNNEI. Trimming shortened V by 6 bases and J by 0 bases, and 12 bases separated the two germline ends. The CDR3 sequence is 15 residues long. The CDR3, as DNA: TGTGCCAGCAGCCCACTGAGCGTAGCCAAAAACATTCAGTACTTC. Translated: CASSPLSVAKNIQYF.

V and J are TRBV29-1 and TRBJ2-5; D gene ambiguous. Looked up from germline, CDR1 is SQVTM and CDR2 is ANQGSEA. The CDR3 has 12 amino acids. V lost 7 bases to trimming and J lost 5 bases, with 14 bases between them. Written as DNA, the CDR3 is TGCAGCGCAGTAGGCAGAGAGGAGACCCAGTACTTC. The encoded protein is CSAVGREETQYF.

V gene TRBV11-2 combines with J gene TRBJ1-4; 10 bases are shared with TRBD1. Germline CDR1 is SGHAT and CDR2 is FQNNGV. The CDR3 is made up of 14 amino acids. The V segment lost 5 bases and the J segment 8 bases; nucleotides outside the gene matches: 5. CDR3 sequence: CASSRGQGGEKLFF. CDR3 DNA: TGTGCCAGCAGCCGAGGACAGGGGGGAGAAAAACTGTTTTTT.

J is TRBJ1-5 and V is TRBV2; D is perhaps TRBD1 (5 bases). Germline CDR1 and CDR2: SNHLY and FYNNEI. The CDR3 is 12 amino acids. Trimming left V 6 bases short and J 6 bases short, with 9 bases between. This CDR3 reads CASRRDLQPQHF. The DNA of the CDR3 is TGTGCCAGCAGGAGGGACCTTCAGCCCCAGCATTTT.

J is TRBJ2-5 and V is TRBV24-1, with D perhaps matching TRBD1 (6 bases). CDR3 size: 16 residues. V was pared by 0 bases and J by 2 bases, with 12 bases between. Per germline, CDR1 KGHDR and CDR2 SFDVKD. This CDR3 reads CATSDLRTDGQETQYF. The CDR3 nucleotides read TGTGCCACCAGTGATTTGAGGACAGACGGACAAGAGACCCAGTACTTC.

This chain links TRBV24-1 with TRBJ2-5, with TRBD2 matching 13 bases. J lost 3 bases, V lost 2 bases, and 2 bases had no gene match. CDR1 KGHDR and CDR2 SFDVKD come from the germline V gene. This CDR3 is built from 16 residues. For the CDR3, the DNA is TGTGCCACCAGTGATTCGGGACTAGCGGGGAAAGAGACCCAGTACTTC. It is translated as CATSDSGLAGKETQYF.

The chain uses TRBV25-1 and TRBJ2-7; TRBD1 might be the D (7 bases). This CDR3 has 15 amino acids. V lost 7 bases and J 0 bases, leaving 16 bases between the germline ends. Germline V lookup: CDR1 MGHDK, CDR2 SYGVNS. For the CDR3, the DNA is TGTGCCAGCAATGACCCAGGGGGGAGCTCCTACGAGCAGTACTTC. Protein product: CASNDPGGSSYEQYF.

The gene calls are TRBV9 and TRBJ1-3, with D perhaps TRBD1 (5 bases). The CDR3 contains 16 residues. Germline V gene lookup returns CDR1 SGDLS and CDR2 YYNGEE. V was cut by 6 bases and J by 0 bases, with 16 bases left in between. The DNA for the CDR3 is TGTGCCAGCACAGGGACCCTCGGCGACTCTGGAAACACCATATATTTT. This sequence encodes CASTGTLGDSGNTIYF.

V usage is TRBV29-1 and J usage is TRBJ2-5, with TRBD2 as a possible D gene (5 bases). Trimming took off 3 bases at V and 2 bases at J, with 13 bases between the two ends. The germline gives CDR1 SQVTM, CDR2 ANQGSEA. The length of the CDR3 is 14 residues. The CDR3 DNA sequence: TGCAGCGTTGATCTGTACGGGATTCAAGAGACCCAGTACTTC. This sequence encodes CSVDLYGIQETQYF.

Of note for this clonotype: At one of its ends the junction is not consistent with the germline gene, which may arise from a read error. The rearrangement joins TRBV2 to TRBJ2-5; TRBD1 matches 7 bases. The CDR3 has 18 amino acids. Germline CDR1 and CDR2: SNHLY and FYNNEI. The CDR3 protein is CASRTLKANRDSQKTQYF. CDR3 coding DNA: TGTGCCAGCAGAACTTTGAAAGCCAATAGGGACAGCCAAAAGACCCAGTACTTC.